This T cell receptor (beta chain) was obtained from a study of T cells in tumors after PD-1 blockade (dated by TCRdb to 2018 to 2020). Notes on the research overall: Prior checkpoint blockade, systemic immunosuppressant use, and recent radiotherapy or other anti-cancer therapy within 4 weeks were grounds for patient exclusion. Treatment consisted of either cemiplimab 350 mg every 2 weeks or pembrolizumab 200 mg every 3 weeks. A subset of patients also received ongoing daily vismodegib 150 mg during anti-PD-1 treatment. On average, peripheral blood samples yielded 35,000 to 45,000 unique clonotypes and approximately 110,000 TCR templates (range roughly 24,000-290,000). Paired single-cell RNA and TCR sequencing was done in the study on site-matched tumors from patients with BCC or SCC, both before and after anti-PD-1 therapy. Bulk TCR sequencing was performed on 10 to 11 peripheral blood samples from a handful of patients to compare blood and tumor clonotypes. Clinical response was assessed using RECIST version 1.1.

The immunoSEQ platform was used for deep TCRbeta sequencing. The study's own analysis went as follows. Only productive rearrangements were exported from the immunoSEQ Analyzer for further analysis. T cell phenotypes were assigned to bulk TCRbeta clonotypes by matching to single-cell RNA+TCR-seq clones sharing the same TCRbeta sequence. Clone enrichment in tumor was computed as tumor frequency divided by PBMC frequency from bulk TCR sequencing. TCRs were grouped by GLIPH into specificity groups, defined as clusters of distinct TCRs likely recognizing common antigens via shared CDR3 motifs. TCRdb re-hosts the immuneACCESS table, in-frame sequences only. Its copies lack some clones; in the studies checked, an unresolved V gene accounts for under half of them, and the cause for the rest is not known. The D gene and trimming were derived from the DNA, and the V and J assignments and clone size from that table. This sample has tens of thousands of clones in its table, and just under 80% of those were observed once. The biggest ten clones account for approximately 16% of the sample.

General conclusions and limits of the study: About two fifths of the TCR clonotypes from tumors also showed up in blood, and some novel exhausted tumor clones were present in pre-treatment blood, which suggests peripheral recruitment. Where the novel T cell clones came from was not identified, and possible sources could include lymphoid organs or rare unexpanded clones inside the tumor or in the tumor periphery.

The time point label corresponds to: before anti-PD-1 therapy. For bulk TCRbeta sequencing, genomic DNA was extracted from tumor biopsies or peripheral blood, and input amounts ranged from 616 ng to 6,004 ng. Every patient was a poor candidate for surgical resection and had histologically proven advanced or metastatic basal or squamous cell carcinoma. Of the roughly 10 patients in the basal cell carcinoma cohort, roughly eight underwent bulk tumor TCR sequencing. In the germline V gene, CDR1 corresponds to SQVTM and CDR2 to ANQGSEA. Inclusive of the bounding cysteine and phenylalanine, the CDR3 is 13 residues long. The entry retains the CDR3 DNA only, 39 bases that are in frame from base 1. V trim: 7 bases; J trim: 0 bases; unmatched bases: 3. This clone was counted between two and nine times. Its antigen is not yet known. No much larger clone exists at a distance of one base, and base qualities are not known.

This TCR came from a human donor with basal cell carcinoma. This specimen was PBMCs, taken before anti-PD-1 treatment. The rearranged chain carries TRBV29-1 and TRBJ2-1, with TRBD2 matching 7 junction bases. In nucleotides, the sequence is TGCAGCGCCGGGGGGTTCTCCTACAATGAGCAGTTCTTC. Translated, this is CSAGGFSYNEQFF.